The T cell receptor beta chain under discussion was sequenced for a study of blood T cell repertoires in COVID-19. The CDR3 loop spans 16 amino acids. V shed 3 bases and J shed 4 bases, with 18 bases lying between them. Germline CDR1 reads GTSNPN; CDR2 reads SVGIG (reference sequence). Using immunoSEQ multiplex PCR, the repertoire was profiled, and TCRdb retains in-frame clones only, with some absent. This table has 120,000 or so clones, just over 75% appearing once. This chain links TRBV30 with TRBJ2-2; TRBD2 is a possible D gene (7 bases). This sequence originates from a woman older than 75 with acute or convalescent COVID-19. What was sequenced was peripheral blood. The CDR3 is CAWSGEGGWSTGELFF. Written as DNA, the CDR3 is TGTGCCTGGAGCGGGGAGGGGGGCTGGAGCACCGGGGAGCTGTTTTTT. The variable domain in full, completed from reference TRBV30 and TRBJ2-2, reads SQTIHQWPATLVQPVGSPLSLECTVEGTSNPNLYWYRQAAGRGLQLLFYSVGIGQISSEVPQNLSASRPQDRQFILSSKKLLLSDSGFYLCAWSGEGGWSTGELFFGEGSRLTVL.